The entry below describes one TCR beta chain. Its antigen is still unknown. This sample stems from a study of T cell responses to AZD1222 COVID-19 vaccine. Study-wide background: Whether given at about 4 or about 12 weeks, second doses were pooled.

The CDR3 consists of 16 residues. The trim removed 3 bases at V and 2 bases at J, leaving 7 bases unmatched. CDR1 and CDR2 (germline): KGHSH, LQKENI. Data came from immunoSEQ multiplex PCR; TCRdb stores just in-frame clones and leaves some out. The table shows approximately 76,000 clones, with about 87% occurring only once. Study-wide findings and caveats: It should be noted that donors were predominantly white British and more often female, and clonal diversity was possibly underestimated.

V usage is TRBV18 and J usage is TRBJ2-3, with TRBD2 matching 8 bases. The origin of this receptor is an adult in good health. The sequencing used peripheral blood, collected on day 0 of AZD1222 vaccination. In DNA, the CDR3 is TGTGCCAGCTCACCCGTCGCGGGAGGTCTCACAGATACGCAGTATTTT. Protein sequence: CASSPVAGGLTDTQYF.